These 5 T cell receptor beta chains were sequenced from one sample in a study. TCRdb re-called the 5' RACE reads through MiXCR, storing one row per CDR3 protein. The table shows 30,000 to 40,000 distinct CDR3 sequences, with under 30% occurring only once. Sequenced sample: naive CD4+ T cells sorted from a lymph node. Subset described: naive CD4+ T cells, CD4+CD45RA+CD25-. The receptor set was obtained from a female donor with breast cancer.

As for this clonotype: At one boundary the junction diverges from the germline segment, which might be a read error. The chain combines TRBV2 with TRBJ1-1; 9 bases agree with TRBD1. The germline gives CDR1 SNHLY, CDR2 FYNNEI. This CDR3 contains 14 residues. CDR3 region: CTSKLTGGNTEAFF. Here the CDR3 DNA reads TGTACCAGCAAATTGACAGGGGGGAACACTGAAGCCTTCTTT.

V and J are TRBV5-1 and TRBJ2-5; 7 bases fit TRBD2. With V trimmed by 1 base and J by 2 bases, 5 bases remained unmatched. The CDR3 covers 15 residues. Germline lookup yields CDR1 SGHRS and CDR2 YFSETQ. CDR3 bases: TGCGCCAGCAGCTTGTGGGGGGGGACGCAAGAGACCCAGTACTTC. Residues: CASSLWGGTQETQYF. Variable domain in full (rest from reference TRBV5-1 and TRBJ2-5): KAGVTQTPRYLIKTRGQQVTLSCSPISGHRSVSWYQQTPGQGLQFLFEYFSETQRNKGNFPGRFSGRQFSNSRSEMNVSTLELGDSALYLCASSLWGGTQETQYFGPGTRLLVL.

The V call is TRBV28, the J call TRBJ2-1; D gene unclear. This CDR3 is built from 14 residues. The germline V and J ends were trimmed by 8 bases and 6 bases, with 17 bases remaining between them. Germline CDR1 reads MDHEN; CDR2 reads SYDVKM. The CDR3 sequence is CASLSRLVINEQFF. The CDR3 region has the DNA TGTGCCAGCCTTAGCCGCCTAGTGATCAATGAGCAGTTCTTC.

In DNA form, the CDR3 reads TGTGCCAGCAGTTCATGGACCTTCTCTGGAAACACCATATATTTT. Translated, it gives CASSSWTFSGNTIYF. J is TRBJ1-3 and V is TRBV12-3 or TRBV12-4; D is undetermined. The CDR3 is 15 residues long. Trimming stripped 4 bases from V and 0 bases from J, with 10 bases between.

This clonotype was found a few times. V and J are TRBV6-1 and TRBJ1-1; TRBD1 matches 8 bases. This CDR3 spans 16 amino acids. V dropped 5 bases and J dropped 1; count of bases not matched to a gene: 9. Germline V gene sequence: CDR1 MNHNS, CDR2 SASEGT. The CDR3 region is CASSLLTGTGNTEAFF. DNA of the CDR3: TGTGCCAGCAGTTTACTAACCGGGACAGGGAACACTGAAGCTTTCTTT.